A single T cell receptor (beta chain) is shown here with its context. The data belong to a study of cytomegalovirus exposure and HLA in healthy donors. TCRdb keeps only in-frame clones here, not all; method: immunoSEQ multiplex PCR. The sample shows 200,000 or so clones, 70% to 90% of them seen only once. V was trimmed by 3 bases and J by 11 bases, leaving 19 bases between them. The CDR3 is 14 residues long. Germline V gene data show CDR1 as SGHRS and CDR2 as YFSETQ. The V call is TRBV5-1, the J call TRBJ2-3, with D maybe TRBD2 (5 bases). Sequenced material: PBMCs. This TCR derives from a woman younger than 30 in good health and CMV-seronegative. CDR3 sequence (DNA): TGCGCCAGCAGCTGGGCGGACTCCGCCCCGAGGCAGTATTTT. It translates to CASSWADSAPRQYF.